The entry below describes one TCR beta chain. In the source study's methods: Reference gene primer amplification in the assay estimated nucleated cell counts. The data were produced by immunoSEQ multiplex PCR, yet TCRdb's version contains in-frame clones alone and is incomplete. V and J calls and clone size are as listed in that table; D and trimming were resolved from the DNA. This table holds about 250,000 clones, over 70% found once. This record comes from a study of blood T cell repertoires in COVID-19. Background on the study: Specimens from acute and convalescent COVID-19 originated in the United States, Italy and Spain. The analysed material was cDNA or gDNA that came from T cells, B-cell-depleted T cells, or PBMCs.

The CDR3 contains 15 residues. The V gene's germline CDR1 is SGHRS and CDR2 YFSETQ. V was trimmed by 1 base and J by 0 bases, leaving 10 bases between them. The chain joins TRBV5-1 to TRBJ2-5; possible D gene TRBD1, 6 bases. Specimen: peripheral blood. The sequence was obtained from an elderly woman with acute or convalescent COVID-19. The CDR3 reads CASSLPAGDQETQYF. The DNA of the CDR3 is TGCGCCAGCAGCTTGCCGGCAGGGGACCAAGAGACCCAGTACTTC.